These 12 T cell receptor beta chains came from one sample sequenced in a study of cytomegalovirus exposure and HLA in healthy donors. This PCR relied on a set of 60 Vbeta primers and 13 Jbeta primers. Sequenced by immunoSEQ multiplex PCR; TCRdb stores in-frame clones only, minus some. The sample has approximately 100,000 clones; more than 60% are singletons. The source material was PBMCs. These receptors all stem from a female donor in good health and CMV-seronegative.

V and J are TRBV27 and TRBJ2-7, with TRBD2 matching 9 bases. V shed 3 bases and J 2 bases; nucleotides not matched to a gene: 5. The V gene's germline CDR1 is MNHEY and CDR2 SMNVEV (reference sequence). This CDR3 is 15 amino acids long. CDR3 sequence: CASSFGGGGTYEQYF. The CDR3 bases are TGTGCCAGCAGTTTTGGCGGGGGGGGAACCTACGAGCAGTACTTC.

V gene TRBV18 combines with J gene TRBJ1-2; the match to TRBD1 covers 8 bases. The germline CDR1 and CDR2 sequences are KGHSH and LQKENI. Germline trimming cut 7 bases from V and 5 bases from J; bases unmatched to any gene: 9. CDR3 length equals 14 residues. The CDR3 nucleotides read TGTGCCAGCTGGGCGGGACAGGACATTTATGGCTACACCTTC. Amino acid sequence: CASWAGQDIYGYTF.

This chain links TRBV2 with TRBJ1-4; a weak D match, TRBD1 (6 bases). The V and J ends lost 4 bases and 14 bases respectively, with 20 bases between them. From germline, CDR1 is SNHLY and CDR2 FYNNEI. The CDR3 length is 14 residues. The CDR3 DNA reads as TGTGCCAGCAGTGCGTCGCAGGGGTCCGGAAAGCTGTTTTTT. Translating it yields CASSASQGSGKLFF.

This chain joins TRBV5-1 and TRBJ2-1; possibly TRBD2 for D (6 bases). V was shortened by 0 bases and J by 8 bases, with 15 bases between the two germline ends. Germline CDR1 SGHRS, CDR2 YFSETQ. This CDR3 is 15 amino acids long. The CDR3 region is CASSLESGVSDEQFF. CDR3 DNA: TGCGCCAGCAGCTTGGAGTCGGGGGTTAGCGATGAGCAGTTCTTC.

This sequence joins TRBV7-9 and TRBJ2-3; D possibly corresponds to TRBD1 (6 bases). The V end was cut by 5 bases, the J end by 3 bases, with 21 bases between. The CDR3 loop spans 17 amino acids. CDR1 and CDR2 (germline): SEHNR, FQNEAQ (reference sequence). In DNA, the CDR3 is TGTGCCAGCAGCCTACGGGGTGCAGGGGTGGGGACAGATACGCAGTATTTT. Translated, it gives CASSLRGAGVGTDTQYF.

This chain joins TRBV19 and TRBJ1-2; possible D gene TRBD1, 6 bases. Trimming pared 9 bases from V and 4 bases from J, leaving 15 bases between. CDR3 size: 13 residues. Germline V lookup: CDR1 LNHDA, CDR2 SQIVND (reference sequence). CDR3: CASQGSGFYGYTF. CDR3 sequence (DNA): TGTGCCAGCCAGGGGAGTGGGTTCTATGGCTACACCTTC.

This chain joins TRBV5-1 and TRBJ2-3; D perhaps matches TRBD1 (6 bases). The CDR3 loop spans 14 amino acids. CDR1 and CDR2 (germline): SGHRS, YFSETQ. Between the trimmed V and J ends, which lost 3 bases and 2 bases, there was a span of 10 bases. The CDR3 region has the DNA TGCGCCAGCAGCTGGTTGGGGGCCACAGATACGCAGTATTTT. It specifies CASSWLGATDTQYF.

This clone was observed once. The V call is TRBV10-3, the J call TRBJ2-7; TRBD2 might be the D (5 bases). This CDR3 comprises 14 residues. Deletions cut 4 bases from V and 2 bases from J, with 12 bases between. Germline CDR1 ENHRY, CDR2 SYGVKD. CDR3 DNA: TGTGCCATCAGTGTCCCGGGAACGGCCTACGAGCAGTACTTC. It encodes CAISVPGTAYEQYF.

The chain joins TRBV14 to TRBJ1-2; 8 bases are shared with TRBD1. Germline V lookup: CDR1 SGHDN, CDR2 FVKESK. The ends lost 4 bases at V and 2 bases at J; junction bases unmatched: 15. The CDR3 is made up of 18 amino acids. The CDR3 here is CASSPVWTGNFVNYGYTF. CDR3 nucleotide sequence: TGTGCCAGCAGCCCCGTCTGGACAGGGAATTTCGTCAACTATGGCTACACCTTC.

This rearrangement joins TRBV19 to TRBJ1-1, with D possibly being TRBD1 (5 bases). The ends were cut back, 3 bases at V and 4 bases at J, with 12 bases in the middle. Germline V gene data show CDR1 as LNHDA and CDR2 as SQIVND (reference sequence). The CDR3 is made up of 14 amino acids. For the CDR3, the DNA is TGTGCCAGTAGTATCGACAGTAAATTCACTGAAGCTTTCTTT. This codes for CASSIDSKFTEAFF.

The chain uses TRBV5-1 and TRBJ1-1, with TRBD1 identical over 8 bases. Per germline, CDR1 SGHRS and CDR2 YFSETQ. This CDR3 region has 14 residues. The V gene end was trimmed by 3 bases and the J gene end by 6 bases; junction bases not matched to a gene: 7. Here the CDR3 DNA reads TGCGCCAGCAGCTCCGGACAGGGAACGGCTGAAGCTTTCTTT. Protein sequence: CASSSGQGTAEAFF.

This clone was counted a single time. The V gene is TRBV2, the J gene TRBJ1-2, with TRBD1 identical over 7 bases. This CDR3 is 13 amino acids long. After removal of 4 bases from V and 1 base from J, the junction contained 0 bases not matched to a gene. From germline, CDR1 is SNHLY and CDR2 FYNNEI. The chain's CDR3 is CASSGQGNYGYTF. In DNA, the CDR3 is TGTGCCAGCAGTGGACAGGGTAACTATGGCTACACCTTC.